This TCR beta chain derives from a study of blood T cell repertoires in COVID-19. For the study at large: T cells, B-cell-depleted T cells, or PBMCs provided the cDNA or gDNA that served as material.

In the authors' workflow: Using reference gene primer amplification, nucleated cell counts were estimated. Sequencing was performed with immunoSEQ multiplex PCR; in TCRdb, only in-frame clones are kept and a portion is missing. V, J and clone size derive from that table, while D and trimming were established from the DNA sequence. The sample has almost 400,000 clones; roughly 90% are singletons. Germline V CDR1 and CDR2: LGHNT, FRNRAP. The length of the CDR3 is 15 residues. The ends were cut back, 2 bases at V and 6 bases at J, with 17 bases in the middle. The receptor was isolated from a woman aged 25 to 45 who had recovered from COVID-19. The chain uses TRBV12-5 and TRBJ2-7; D is possibly TRBD1 (6 bases). Sequencing was performed on PBMCs or T cells enriched from blood (not recorded which). DNA of the CDR3: TGTGCTAGTGGTTTGCAATTTCAGGGGATTGGCGAGCAGTACTTC. This sequence encodes CASGLQFQGIGEQYF.